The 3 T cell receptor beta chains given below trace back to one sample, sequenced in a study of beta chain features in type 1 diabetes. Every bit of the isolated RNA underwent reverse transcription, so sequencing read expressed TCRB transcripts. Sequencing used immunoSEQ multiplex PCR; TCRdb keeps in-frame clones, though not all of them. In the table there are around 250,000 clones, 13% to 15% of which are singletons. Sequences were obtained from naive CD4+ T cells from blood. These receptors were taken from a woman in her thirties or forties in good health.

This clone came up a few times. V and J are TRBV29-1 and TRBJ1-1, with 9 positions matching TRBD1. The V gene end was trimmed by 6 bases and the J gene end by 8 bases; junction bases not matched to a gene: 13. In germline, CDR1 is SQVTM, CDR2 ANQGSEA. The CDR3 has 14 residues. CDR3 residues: CSVAGGQGSPEAFF. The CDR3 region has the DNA TGCAGCGTGGCTGGGGGACAGGGAAGCCCCGAAGCTTTCTTT.

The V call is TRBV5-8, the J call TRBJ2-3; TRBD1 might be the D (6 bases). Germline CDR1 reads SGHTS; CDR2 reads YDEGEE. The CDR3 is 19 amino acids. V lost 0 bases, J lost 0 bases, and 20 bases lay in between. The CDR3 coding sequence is TGTGCCAGCAGCTTGGAAGGGACACGAGGCAGGGCTAGCACAGATACGCAGTATTTT. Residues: CASSLEGTRGRASTDTQYF.

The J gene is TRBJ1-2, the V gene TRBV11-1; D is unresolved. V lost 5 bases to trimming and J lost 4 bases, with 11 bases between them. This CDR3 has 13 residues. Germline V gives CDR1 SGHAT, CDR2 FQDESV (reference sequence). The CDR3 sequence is CASSRTEGYGYTF. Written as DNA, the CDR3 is TGTGCCAGCAGCCGAACAGAAGGCTATGGCTACACCTTC.